Each of the 17 T cell receptor beta chains below was sequenced from the same sample in a study of control samples from healthy donors and cancer patients. Assay used: immunoSEQ multiplex PCR; TCRdb lists only in-frame clones, some missing. Counted here are about 64,000 clones, roughly nine tenths occurring once; the ten biggest clones make up 1.7%. Sequencing input: PBMCs. These receptors were obtained from a man between 35 and 55 years old with colorectal cancer.

This clone showed up just once. The rearrangement joins TRBV5-6 to TRBJ2-1; no reliable D call. V was clipped by 4 bases and J by 0 bases, with 14 bases between them. The CDR3 loop spans 16 amino acids. Germline assignment: CDR1 SGHDT and CDR2 YYEEEE. In nucleotides, the CDR3 is TGTGCCAGCAGCCCGTTGGCGTCTCCCTCCTACAATGAGCAGTTCTTC. It is translated as CASSPLASPSYNEQFF.

The chain carries TRBV5-4 and TRBJ2-2, with TRBD2 matching over 11 bases. CDR1 is SGHNT and CDR2 is YYREEE in the germline V gene (reference sequence). The CDR3 runs to 16 residues. J gave up 7 bases and V 2 bases, and 7 bases lay outside the gene matches. The CDR3 DNA follows: TGTGCCAGCAGCTTATCTAGCGGGGGGATCCACGGGGAGCTGTTTTTT. Translation: CASSLSSGGIHGELFF.

The chain joins TRBV4-3 to TRBJ2-2; no clear D. CDR1 and CDR2 (germline): LGHNA, YSLEER. V lost 0 bases to trimming and J lost 4 bases, with 9 bases between them. This CDR3 spans 15 amino acids. The CDR3 region has the DNA TGCGCCAGCAGCCAAGACGCCTGGGGCACCGGGGAGCTGTTTTTT. Protein sequence: CASSQDAWGTGELFF.

The chain employs TRBV2 and TRBJ1-4, with D maybe TRBD1 (6 bases). CDR3 length: 13 amino acids. From germline, CDR1 is SNHLY and CDR2 FYNNEI. V lost 1 base to trimming and J lost 7 bases, with 7 bases between them. DNA for the CDR3: TGTGCCAGCAGTGAAGAGGGGGGTGAAAAACTGTTTTTT. This sequence encodes CASSEEGGEKLFF.

The V and J genes are TRBV10-2 and TRBJ2-1; 11 nucleotides align to TRBD2. CDR3 length equals 15 residues. Trimming took 7 bases from V and 4 from J; bases not matched to a gene: 6. Germline CDR1 reads WSHSY; CDR2 reads SAAADI. The CDR3 is CASTYGTSGYNEQFF. The CDR3 DNA sequence: TGCGCCAGCACTTATGGGACTAGCGGATACAATGAGCAGTTCTTC.

The V and J genes are TRBV7-2 and TRBJ1-1, with 7 bases fitting TRBD1. The V gene end was trimmed by 2 bases and the J gene end by 5 bases; junction bases not matched to a gene: 11. This CDR3 region has 16 residues. The germline V gene has CDR1 SGHTA and CDR2 FQGNSA. The CDR3 DNA sequence: TGTGCCAGCAGCTTAAAGCACAGGGGAATTCGGACTGAAGCTTTCTTT. This gives the protein CASSLKHRGIRTEAFF. The full variable domain, its missing parts supplied by reference TRBV7-2 and TRBJ1-1, is GAGVSQSPSNKVTEKGKDVELRCDPISGHTALYWYRQSLGQGLEFLIYFQGNSAPDKSGLPSDRFSAERTGGSVSTLTIQRTQQEDSAVYLCASSLKHRGIRTEAFFGQGTRLTVV.

This rearrangement joins TRBV7-2 to TRBJ1-2, with D uncertain. The CDR3 sequence is 9 residues long. V dropped 5 bases and J dropped 8 bases, with 3 bases sitting between them. Per germline, CDR1 SGHTA and CDR2 FQGNSA. The CDR3 reads CASSPGYTF. The DNA for the CDR3 is TGTGCCAGCAGCCCGGGCTACACCTTC.

In nucleotides, the CDR3 is TGTGCCAGCAGGGAACAGGGGCAAAACATTCAGTACTTC. This translates into CASREQGQNIQYF. The gene calls are TRBV2 and TRBJ2-4, with 7 nucleotides matching TRBD1. The CDR3 runs 13 residues. Looked up from germline, CDR1 is SNHLY and CDR2 is FYNNEI. V was pared by 6 bases and J by 5 bases, with 4 bases of the junction left unmatched.

The gene calls are TRBV6-5 and TRBJ1-1, with 7 bases that match TRBD1. Looked up from germline, CDR1 is MNHEY and CDR2 is SVGAGI. This CDR3 contains 11 residues. The V and J ends lost 9 bases and 6 bases, in that order; junction bases with no gene match: 4. The CDR3: CASRGLAEAFF. CDR3 in DNA: TGTGCCAGTAGGGGGCTCGCTGAAGCTTTCTTT.

The gene calls are TRBV7-7 and TRBJ1-1; possibly TRBD1 for D (5 bases). The CDR3 covers 13 residues. Germline loops: CDR1 SSHAT, CDR2 FNYEAQ (reference sequence). The germline V and J ends were trimmed by 1 base and 4 bases, with 7 bases remaining between them. CDR3 sequence reads: CASSLDGATEAFF. CDR3 DNA: TGTGCCAGCAGCTTAGACGGGGCCACTGAAGCTTTCTTT. Combining the CDR3 with reference TRBV7-7 and TRBJ1-1 gives the whole variable domain GAGVSQSPRYKVTKRGQDVTLRCDPISSHATLYWYQQALGQGPEFLTYFNYEAQPDKSGLPSDRFSAERPEGSISTLTIQRTEQRDSAMYRCASSLDGATEAFFGQGTRLTVV.

The chain has TRBV3-1 (or the pseudogene TRBV3-2) and TRBJ2-1; TRBD2 matches at 10 bases. Germline V lookup: CDR1 LGHDT, CDR2 YNNKEL (reference sequence). The CDR3 length is 16 residues. The V gene end was trimmed by 2 bases and the J gene end by 6 bases; junction bases not matched to a gene: 7. The CDR3 loop is CASSQRTGLAFNEQFF. CDR3 bases: TGTGCCAGCAGCCAAAGGACGGGACTAGCGTTCAATGAGCAGTTCTTC.

The chain links TRBV19 to TRBJ1-1; 7 nucleotides align to TRBD1. CDR3 length: 14 residues. J gave up 3 bases and V 6 bases, and 7 bases lay outside the gene matches. The germline V gene has CDR1 LNHDA and CDR2 SQIVND (reference sequence). CDR3 DNA sequence: TGTGCCAGTAGGGTCAGGGGGGTTGACACTGAAGCTTTCTTT. Amino acids: CASRVRGVDTEAFF.

The chain employs TRBV6-5 and TRBJ1-2, with 7 bases identical to TRBD1. V was pared by 2 bases and J by 4 bases, with 4 bases of the junction left unmatched. Germline V gene lookup returns CDR1 MNHEY and CDR2 SVGAGI. This CDR3 has 14 amino acids. This chain's CDR3 is CASSYKGAVYGYTF. The DNA of the CDR3 is TGTGCCAGCAGTTACAAGGGGGCAGTCTATGGCTACACCTTC.

The chain links TRBV12-3 or TRBV12-4 to TRBJ1-1; D not resolved. The CDR3 is made up of 13 amino acids. V was shortened by 3 bases and J by 4 bases, with 9 bases between the two germline ends. CDR3 in amino acids: CASSFIEGTEAFF. CDR3 nucleotides: TGTGCCAGCAGTTTTATAGAGGGCACTGAAGCTTTCTTT.

This clone was seen once. The chain couples TRBV11-3 to TRBJ1-1; no definite D call. The V end was cut by 1 base, the J end by 4 bases, with 16 bases between. Germline V lookup: CDR1 SGHNT, CDR2 YENEEA. This CDR3 has 16 amino acids. CDR3 nucleotides: TGTGCCAGCAGCTTAGCTTCGTACAGTGGAGGCACTGAAGCTTTCTTT. Encoded protein: CASSLASYSGGTEAFF.

The chain combines TRBV5-1 with TRBJ2-5; TRBD1 aligns across 10 bases. Germline V gene lookup returns CDR1 SGHRS and CDR2 YFSETQ. V dropped 5 bases and J dropped 5; count of bases not matched to a gene: 6. The CDR3 contains 14 residues. In DNA form, the CDR3 reads TGCGCCAGCAGTCAGACAGGGGGCACTGAGACCCAGTACTTC. Amino acid sequence: CASSQTGGTETQYF.

The chain employs TRBV7-3 and TRBJ1-1; no definite D call. The germline gives CDR1 SGHTA, CDR2 FQGTGA. CDR3 size: 13 residues. V was trimmed by 3 bases and J by 0 bases, leaving 5 bases between them. CDR3 in DNA: TGTGCCAGCAGCTTCCAAATGAACACTGAAGCTTTCTTT. This gives the protein CASSFQMNTEAFF.